This T cell receptor (beta chain) was documented in a study of control samples from healthy donors and cancer patients. The CDR3 consists of 14 residues. Germline V gives CDR1 SGHVS, CDR2 FQNEAQ. V was pared by 5 bases and J by 5 bases, with 15 bases between. Measured with immunoSEQ multiplex PCR; TCRdb has only the in-frame clones, and not every one. The sample records some 150,000 clones, 91% being singletons. This TCR came from a man aged 25-45 years in good health. The V and J genes are TRBV7-8 and TRBJ1-1; D gene unclear. The sequencing sample was made of blood. In DNA form, the CDR3 reads TGTGCCAGCAGCCTTACGACCGGTCGGACTGAAGCTTTCTTT. Translated: CASSLTTGRTEAFF.